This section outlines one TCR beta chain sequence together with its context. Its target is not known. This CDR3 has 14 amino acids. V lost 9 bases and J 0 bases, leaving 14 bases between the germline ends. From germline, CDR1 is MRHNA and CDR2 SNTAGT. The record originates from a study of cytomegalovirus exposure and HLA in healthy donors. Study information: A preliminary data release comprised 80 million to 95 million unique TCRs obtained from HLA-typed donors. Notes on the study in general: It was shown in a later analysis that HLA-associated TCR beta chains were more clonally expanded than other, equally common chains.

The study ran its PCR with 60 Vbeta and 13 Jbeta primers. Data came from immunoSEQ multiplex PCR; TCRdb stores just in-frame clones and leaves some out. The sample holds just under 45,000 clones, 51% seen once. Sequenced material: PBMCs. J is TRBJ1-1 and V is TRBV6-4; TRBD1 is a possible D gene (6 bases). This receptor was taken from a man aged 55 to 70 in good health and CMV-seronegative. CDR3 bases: TGTGCCAGTAGACAGGAGCCTTTGAACACTGAAGCTTTCTTT. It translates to CASRQEPLNTEAFF.